This T cell receptor (beta chain) was documented in a study of OX40 agonist ivuxolimab in advanced cancers. About the research overall: The eligibility criteria allowed prior anti-PD-1, anti-PD-L1 or anti-CTLA-4 therapy, and about 40% had some. Three patients had partial responses: one hepatocellular carcinoma, two cutaneous melanoma. Study outcomes and limitations: The mean number of expanded clones was higher in CD8+ T cells than in CD4+.

In regard to this clone: Antigen specificity is unknown.

Profiled with immunoSEQ multiplex PCR; TCRdb holds only in-frame clones, not every one. The data show around 41,000 clones, over 75% seen once. This CDR3 is built from 15 residues. V was clipped by 8 bases and J by 0 bases, with 14 bases between them. From germline, CDR1 is MNHNY and CDR2 SVGAGI (reference sequence). The chain combines TRBV6-6 with TRBJ1-3; no firm D call. Sequencing used CD4+ or CD8+ T cells sorted from blood, obtained in a trial of the OX40 agonist ivuxolimab. The clonotype comes from an adult with an advanced solid tumor such as melanoma, head and neck, liver or kidney cancer. The CDR3 loop is CASLSRSRSGNTIYF. Here the CDR3 DNA reads TGTGCCAGCTTGAGTCGCAGCCGCTCTGGAAACACCATATATTTT.